This note documents a single T cell receptor beta chain sequence. Its specificity is not known. This sample was taken from a study of T cells and Merkel cell carcinoma outcomes. General study findings and limits: Reportedly, T-cell repertoire with density predicts Merkel cell carcinoma outcomes.

Measured with immunoSEQ multiplex PCR; TCRdb has only the in-frame clones, and not every one. Of about 14,000 clones listed, around 90% are singletons. The V gene end was trimmed by 3 bases and the J gene end by 7 bases; junction bases not matched to a gene: 11. The CDR3 consists of 16 residues. CDR1 and CDR2 from the germline V gene are SGHRS and YFSETQ. The material sequenced was tumor tissue from Merkel cell carcinoma. This receptor was taken from a human donor with Merkel cell carcinoma. The chain links TRBV5-1 to TRBJ2-1, with 9 nucleotides matching TRBD2. CDR3 in amino acids: CASSSPGGRAGNEQFF. The DNA of the CDR3 is TGCGCCAGCAGCTCCCCGGGCGGGAGGGCCGGGAATGAGCAGTTCTTC.